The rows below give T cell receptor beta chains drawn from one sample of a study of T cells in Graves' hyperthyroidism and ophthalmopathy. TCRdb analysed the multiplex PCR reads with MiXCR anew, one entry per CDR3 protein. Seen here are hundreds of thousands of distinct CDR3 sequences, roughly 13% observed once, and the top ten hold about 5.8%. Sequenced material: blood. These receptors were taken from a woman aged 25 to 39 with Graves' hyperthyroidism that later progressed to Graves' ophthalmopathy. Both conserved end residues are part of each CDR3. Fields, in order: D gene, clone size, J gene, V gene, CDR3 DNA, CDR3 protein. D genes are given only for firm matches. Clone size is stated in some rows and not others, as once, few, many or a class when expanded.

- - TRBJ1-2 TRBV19 TGTGCCAGTAGTATCGACGAGGTCCGGGGCTACACCTTC CASSIDEVRGYTF
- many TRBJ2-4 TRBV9 TGTGCCAGCACCGCCTCCAACACGAACAACCATGGGGTAGACATTCAGTACTTC CASTASNTNNHGVDIQYF
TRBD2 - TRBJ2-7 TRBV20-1 TGCAGTGCTAGAGGGCCAGGCGGGAGGGCCTCTGAGCAGTACTTC CSARGPGGRASEQYF
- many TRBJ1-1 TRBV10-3 TGTGCCATCAGAGCGACGGTGAACACTGAAGCTTTCTTT CAIRATVNTEAFF
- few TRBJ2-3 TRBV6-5 TGTGCCAGCAGTTACTCGATTAGCACAGATACGCAGTATTTT CASSYSISTDTQYF
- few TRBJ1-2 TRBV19 TGTGCCAGTACCCCCTCCACTCAGGGGAACTATGGCTACACCTTC CASTPSTQGNYGYTF
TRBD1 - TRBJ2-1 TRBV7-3 TGTGCCAGCAGCCACGGGACAGGGAGTTATGGTGAGCAGTTCTTC CASSHGTGSYGEQFF
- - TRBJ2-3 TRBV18 TGTGCCAGCTCACCCGGGGCATCGGCAGATACGCAGTATTTT CASSPGASADTQYF
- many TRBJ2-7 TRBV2 TGTGCCAGCAGTGAGATTTTGGTGAGCTGGGAGCAGTACTTC CASSEILVSWEQYF
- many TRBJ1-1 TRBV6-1 TGTGCCAGCAGTCAGGGTGACGACACTGAAGCTTTCTTT CASSQGDDTEAFF
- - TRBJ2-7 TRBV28 TGTGCCAGCAGTCAGCGTCGGTACGAGCAGTACTTC CASSQRRYEQYF
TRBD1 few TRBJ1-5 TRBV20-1 TGCAGTGCTCCATTCCCAGGGGGAAGCAATCAGCCCCAGCATTTT CSAPFPGGSNQPQHF
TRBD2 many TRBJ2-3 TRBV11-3 TGTGCCAGCAGCTTAGGATTGGGTAGCGGGACCTACACAGATACGCAGTATTTT CASSLGLGSGTYTDTQYF
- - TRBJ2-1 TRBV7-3 TGTGCCAGCAGCTCACCAGGGTTAGCGCAGTTCTTC CASSSPGLAQFF
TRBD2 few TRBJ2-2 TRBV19 TGTGCCAGTAGTATGGCTCTAGCGGGGACCGGGGAGCTGTTTTTT CASSMALAGTGELFF
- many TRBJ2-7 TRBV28 TGTGCCAGCAGTTCCCCAGTGGGAAACTCCTACGAGCAGTACTTC CASSSPVGNSYEQYF
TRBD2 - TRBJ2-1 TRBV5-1 TGCGCCAGCAGCTTGGCCGTGGGAGGGCCAGATGAGCAGTTCTTC CASSLAVGGPDEQFF
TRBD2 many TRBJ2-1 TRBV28 TGTGCCAGCAGTTGGGACTACCAAAACAATGAGCAGTTCTTC CASSWDYQNNEQFF
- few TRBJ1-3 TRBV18 TGTGCCAGCTCACCAGGGGCGAGCTCTGGAAACACCATATATTTT CASSPGASSGNTIYF
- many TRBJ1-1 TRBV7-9 TGTGCCAGCAGGCTAGGGGAAATGGGTGCTTTCTTT CASRLGEMGAFF
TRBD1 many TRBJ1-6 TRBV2 TGTGCCAGCAGTGAGTTTGGGACAGGGATCCCCAATTCACCCCTCCACTTT CASSEFGTGIPNSPLHF
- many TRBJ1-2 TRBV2 TGTGCCAGCAACACTAGGAACTATGGCTACACCTTC CASNTRNYGYTF
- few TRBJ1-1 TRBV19 TGTGCCAGTAGTAATACAGGGAGGGGGACTGAAGCTTTCTTT CASSNTGRGTEAFF
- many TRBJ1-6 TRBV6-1 TGTGCCGCCTCGGGAGGGCAGAGAAATTCACCCCTCCACTTT CAASGGQRNSPLHF
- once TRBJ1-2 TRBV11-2 TGTGCCAGCAGCTTAAGCCAGGTTGAGTTGGGCTACACCTTC CASSLSQVELGYTF
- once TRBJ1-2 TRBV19 TGTGCCAGTAGTCTGCTGGGGCTTGTTCGTGGCAACACCTTC CASSLLGLVRGNTF
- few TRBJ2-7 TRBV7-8 TGTGCCAGCAGCTTAGGGACTCTACAAGGCATGGTGGGCGAGCAGTACTTC CASSLGTLQGMVGEQYF
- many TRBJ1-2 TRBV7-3 TGTGCCAGCAGCTTATCTCAGGAGGACGGCTACACCTTC CASSLSQEDGYTF
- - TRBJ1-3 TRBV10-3 TGTGCCATCACCCCCGGGGGGGTTGGAAACACCATATATTTT CAITPGGVGNTIYF
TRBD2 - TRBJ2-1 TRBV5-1 TGCGCCAGCAGGGGACCGGGACTAGCGGATTACAATGAGCAGTTCTTC CASRGPGLADYNEQFF
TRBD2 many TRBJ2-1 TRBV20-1 TGCAGTGCTAGACTTAGCCGGGGACTAGCGGCCTACAATGAGCAGTTCTTC CSARLSRGLAAYNEQFF
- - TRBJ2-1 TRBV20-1 TGCAGTGCTAGAGCCGACAGGAGCAATGAGCAGTTCTTC CSARADRSNEQFF
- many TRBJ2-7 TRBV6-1 TGTGCCAGCAGTGAACCCGGCACCTACGAGCAGTACTTC CASSEPGTYEQYF
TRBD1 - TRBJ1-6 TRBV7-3 TGTGCCAGCAGCCTCCTCGGACAGGGGGGGAATTCACCCCTCCACTTT CASSLLGQGGNSPLHF
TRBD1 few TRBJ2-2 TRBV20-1 TGCAGTGCTAGAGTAGCTAGACAGGGGGCCGGGGAGCTGTTTTTT CSARVARQGAGELFF
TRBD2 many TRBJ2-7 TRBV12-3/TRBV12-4 TGTGCCAGCGGGGGGGTCAACGAGAACGAGCAGTACTTC CASGGVNENEQYF
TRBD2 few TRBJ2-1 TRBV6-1 TGTGCCAGCAGTGTAAGAACCGGACTAGCTTACAGCAATGAGCAGTTCTTC CASSVRTGLAYSNEQFF
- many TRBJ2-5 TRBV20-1 TGCAGTGCTATGACGGAAGAGAGGGAGACCCAGTACTTC CSAMTEERETQYF
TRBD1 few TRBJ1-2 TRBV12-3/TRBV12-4 TGTGCCAGCAGACCCCAAGTTGACAGGGTAGGCTACACCTTC CASRPQVDRVGYTF
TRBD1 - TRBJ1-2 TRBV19 TGTGCCAGTAGTAAATGGACAGGGGCGGCCGTCTATGGCTGCACGTTC CASSKWTGAAVYGCTF
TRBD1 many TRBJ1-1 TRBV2 TGTGCCAGCAGTGTCCGGGACAGGGGATTCACTGAAGCTTTCTTT CASSVRDRGFTEAFF
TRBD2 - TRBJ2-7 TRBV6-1 TGTGCCAGCAGTCGGTACATAGCGGGAGGGTCCTACGAGCAGTACTTC CASSRYIAGGSYEQYF
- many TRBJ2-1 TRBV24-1 TGTGCCACCGCCCCCGGGGGCCTAATCAATGAGCAGTTCTTC CATAPGGLINEQFF
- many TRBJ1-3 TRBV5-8 TGTGCCAGCAGCCCTTCAACGCATGCCAAGAACACCATATATTTT CASSPSTHAKNTIYF
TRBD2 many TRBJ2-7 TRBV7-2 TGTGCCAGCAGCGCCACTAGCGGGACCTCCTACGAGCAGTACTTC CASSATSGTSYEQYF
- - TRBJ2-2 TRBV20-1 TGCAGTGCCACGCAATCAGTCGGGGAGCTGTTTTTT CSATQSVGELFF
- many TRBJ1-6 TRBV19 TGTGCCAGTAGTATAACAGCCATCTATAATTCACCCCTCCACTTT CASSITAIYNSPLHF
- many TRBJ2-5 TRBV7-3 TGTGCCAGCAGCTTAACAGGGGCGGAGACCCAGTACTTC CASSLTGAETQYF
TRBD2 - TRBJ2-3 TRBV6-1 TGTGCCAGCAGGGTTCGACTAGCGGGAGGGCACGGTACGCAGTATTTT CASRVRLAGGHGTQYF
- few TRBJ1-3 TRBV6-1 TGTGCCAGCAGTCGGGGGGCGGGTGGAAACACCATATATTTT CASSRGAGGNTIYF
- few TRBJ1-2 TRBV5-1 TGCGCCAGCAGCTTGGGAGGGGAGTGGGGTCATGGCTACACCTTC CASSLGGEWGHGYTF
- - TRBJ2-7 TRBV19 TGTGCCAGTAGTCCGAAGGGGCCAGGGCGAACCTACGAGCAGTACTTC CASSPKGPGRTYEQYF
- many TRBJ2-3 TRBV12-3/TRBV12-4 TGTGCCAGCAAGGGGGCAGATACGCAGTATTTT CASKGADTQYF
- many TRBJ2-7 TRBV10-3 TGTGCCATCGGTAATACGGGCACAGGGATATACGAGCAGTACTTC CAIGNTGTGIYEQYF